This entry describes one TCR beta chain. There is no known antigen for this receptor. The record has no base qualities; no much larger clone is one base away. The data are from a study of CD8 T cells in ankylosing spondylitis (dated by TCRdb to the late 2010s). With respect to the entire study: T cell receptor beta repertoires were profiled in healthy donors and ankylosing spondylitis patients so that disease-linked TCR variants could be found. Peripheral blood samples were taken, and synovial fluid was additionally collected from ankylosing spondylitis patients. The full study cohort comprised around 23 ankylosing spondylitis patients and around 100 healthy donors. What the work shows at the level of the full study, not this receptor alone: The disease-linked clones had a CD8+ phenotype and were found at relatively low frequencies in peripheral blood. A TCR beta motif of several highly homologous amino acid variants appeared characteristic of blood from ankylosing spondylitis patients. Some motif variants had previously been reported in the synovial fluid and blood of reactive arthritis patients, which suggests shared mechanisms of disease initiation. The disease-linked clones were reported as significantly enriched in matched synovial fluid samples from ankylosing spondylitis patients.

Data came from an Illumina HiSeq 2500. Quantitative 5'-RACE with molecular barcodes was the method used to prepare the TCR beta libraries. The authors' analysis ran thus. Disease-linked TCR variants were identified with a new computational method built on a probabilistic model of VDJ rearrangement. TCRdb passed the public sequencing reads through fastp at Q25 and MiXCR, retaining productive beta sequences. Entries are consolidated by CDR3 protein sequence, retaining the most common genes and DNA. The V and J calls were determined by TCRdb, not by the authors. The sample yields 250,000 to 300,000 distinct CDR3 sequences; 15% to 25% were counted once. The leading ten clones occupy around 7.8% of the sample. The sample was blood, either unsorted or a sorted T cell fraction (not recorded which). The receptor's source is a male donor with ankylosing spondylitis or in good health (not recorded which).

Here is the DNA: TGTGCCAGCAGCCAAAGGGGGCAAGAGACCCAGTACTTC. Its protein product is CASSQRGQETQYF. The chain is made from TRBV11-2 and TRBJ2-5, and perhaps TRBD1 as D gene, on 6 matching bases. Including the terminal cysteine and phenylalanine, the CDR3 comprises 13 residues. CDR3 DNA is the only sequence kept; it has 39 bases, read in frame from the first base. V is cut by 5 bases and J by 2 bases, and the space between the germline ends is 9 bases. Per the germline V gene, SGHAT is the CDR1 and FQNNGV is the CDR2.